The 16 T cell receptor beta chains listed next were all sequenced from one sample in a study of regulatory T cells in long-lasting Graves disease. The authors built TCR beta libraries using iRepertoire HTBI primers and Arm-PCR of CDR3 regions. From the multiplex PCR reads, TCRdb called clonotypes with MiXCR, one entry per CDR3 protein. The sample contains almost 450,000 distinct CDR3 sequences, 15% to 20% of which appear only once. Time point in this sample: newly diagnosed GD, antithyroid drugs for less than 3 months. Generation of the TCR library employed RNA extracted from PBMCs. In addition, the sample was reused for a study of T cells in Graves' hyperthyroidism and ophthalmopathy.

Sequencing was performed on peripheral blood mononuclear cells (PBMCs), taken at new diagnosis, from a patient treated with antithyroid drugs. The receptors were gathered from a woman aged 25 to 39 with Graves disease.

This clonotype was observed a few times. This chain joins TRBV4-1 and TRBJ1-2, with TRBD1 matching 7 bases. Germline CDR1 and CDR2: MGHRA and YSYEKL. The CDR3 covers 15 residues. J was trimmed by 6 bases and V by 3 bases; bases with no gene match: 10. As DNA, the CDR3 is TGCGCCAGCAGCCATGAAGGGGGCAGGGTGAATGGCTACACCTTC. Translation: CASSHEGGRVNGYTF.

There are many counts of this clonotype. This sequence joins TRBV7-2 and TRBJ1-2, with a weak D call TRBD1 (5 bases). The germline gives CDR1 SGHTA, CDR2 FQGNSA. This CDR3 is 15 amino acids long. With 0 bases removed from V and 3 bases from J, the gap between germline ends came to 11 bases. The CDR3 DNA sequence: TGTGCCAGCAGCTTAGCCGGGGGGGGGGACTATGGCTACACCTTC. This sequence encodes CASSLAGGGDYGYTF.

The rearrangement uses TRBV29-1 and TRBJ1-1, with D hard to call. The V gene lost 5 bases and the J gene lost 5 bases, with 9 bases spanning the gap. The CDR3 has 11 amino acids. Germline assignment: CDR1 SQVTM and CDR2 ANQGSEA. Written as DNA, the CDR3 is TGCAGCGTTCAATATAGTACTGAAGCTTTCTTT. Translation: CSVQYSTEAFF.

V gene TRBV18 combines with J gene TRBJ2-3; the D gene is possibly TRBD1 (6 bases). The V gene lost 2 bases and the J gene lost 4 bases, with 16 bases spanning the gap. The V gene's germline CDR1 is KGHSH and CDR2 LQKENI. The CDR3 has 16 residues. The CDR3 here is CASSPRSDRFADTQYF. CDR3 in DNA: TGTGCCAGCTCACCAAGGAGCGACAGGTTCGCAGATACGCAGTATTTT. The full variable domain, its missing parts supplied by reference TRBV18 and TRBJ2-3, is NAGVMQNPRHLVRRRGQEARLRCSPMKGHSHVYWYRQLPEEGLKFMVYLQKENIIDESGMPKERFSAEFPKEGPSILRIQQVVRGDSAAYFCASSPRSDRFADTQYFGPGTRLTVL.

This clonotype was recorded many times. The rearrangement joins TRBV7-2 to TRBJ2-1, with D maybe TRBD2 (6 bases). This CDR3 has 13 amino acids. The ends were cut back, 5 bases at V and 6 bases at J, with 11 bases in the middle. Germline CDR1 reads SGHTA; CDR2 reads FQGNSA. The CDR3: CASSATSFNEQFF. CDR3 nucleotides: TGTGCCAGCAGCGCGACTAGTTTCAATGAGCAGTTCTTC.

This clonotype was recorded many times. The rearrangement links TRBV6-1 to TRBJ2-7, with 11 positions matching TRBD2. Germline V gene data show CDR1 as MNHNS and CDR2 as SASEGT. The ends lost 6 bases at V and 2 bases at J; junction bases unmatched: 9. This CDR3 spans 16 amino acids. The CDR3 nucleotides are TGTGCCAGCAGCCGATCGACTAGCGGGGAAGCCTACGAGCAGTACTTC. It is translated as CASSRSTSGEAYEQYF.

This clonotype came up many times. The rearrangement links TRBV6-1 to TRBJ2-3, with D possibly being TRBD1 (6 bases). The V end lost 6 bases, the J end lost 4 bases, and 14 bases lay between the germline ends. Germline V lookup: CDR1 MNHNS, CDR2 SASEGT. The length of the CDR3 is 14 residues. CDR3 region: CASREQGRPDTQYF. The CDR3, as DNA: TGTGCCAGCAGGGAACAGGGTCGGCCAGATACGCAGTATTTT.

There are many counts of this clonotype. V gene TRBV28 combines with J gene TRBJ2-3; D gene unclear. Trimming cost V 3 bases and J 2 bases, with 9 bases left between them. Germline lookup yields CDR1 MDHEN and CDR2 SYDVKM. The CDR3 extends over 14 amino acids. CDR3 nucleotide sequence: TGTGCCAGCAGTTTGGGGTCAGCCACAGATACGCAGTATTTT. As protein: CASSLGSATDTQYF. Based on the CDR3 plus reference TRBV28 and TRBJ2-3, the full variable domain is DVKVTQSSRYLVKRTGEKVFLECVQDMDHENMFWYRQDPGLGLRLIYFSYDVKMKEKGDIPEGYSVSREKKERFSLILESASTNQTSMYLCASSLGSATDTQYFGPGTRLTVL.

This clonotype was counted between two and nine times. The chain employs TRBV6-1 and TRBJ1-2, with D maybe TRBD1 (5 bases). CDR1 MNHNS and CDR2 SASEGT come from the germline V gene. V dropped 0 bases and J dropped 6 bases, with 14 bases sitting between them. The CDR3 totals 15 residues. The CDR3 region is CASSEAWLREDGYTF. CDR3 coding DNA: TGTGCCAGCAGTGAAGCGTGGCTCAGGGAGGATGGCTACACCTTC.

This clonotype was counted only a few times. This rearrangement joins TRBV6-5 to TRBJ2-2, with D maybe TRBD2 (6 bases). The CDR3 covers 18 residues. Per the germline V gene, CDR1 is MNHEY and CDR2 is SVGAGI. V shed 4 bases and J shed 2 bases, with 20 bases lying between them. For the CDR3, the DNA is TGTGCCAGCAGTTCCGAACCTGGGGGGAGGTATAACACCGGGGAGCTGTTTTTT. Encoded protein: CASSSEPGGRYNTGELFF.

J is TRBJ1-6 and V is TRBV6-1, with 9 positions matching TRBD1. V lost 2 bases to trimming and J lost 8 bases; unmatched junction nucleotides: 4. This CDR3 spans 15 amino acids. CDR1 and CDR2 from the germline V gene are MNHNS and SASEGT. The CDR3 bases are TGTGCCAGCAGTGAACGGGACAGGGACGATTCACCCCTCCACTTT. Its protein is CASSERDRDDSPLHF.

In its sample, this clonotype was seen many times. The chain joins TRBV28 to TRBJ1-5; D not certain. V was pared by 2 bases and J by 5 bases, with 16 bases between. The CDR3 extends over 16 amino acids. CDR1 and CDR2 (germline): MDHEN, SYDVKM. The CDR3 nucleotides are TGTGCCAGCAGTTTACCTTTCCTCCTCGGCGATCAGCCCCAGCATTTT. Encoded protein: CASSLPFLLGDQPQHF.

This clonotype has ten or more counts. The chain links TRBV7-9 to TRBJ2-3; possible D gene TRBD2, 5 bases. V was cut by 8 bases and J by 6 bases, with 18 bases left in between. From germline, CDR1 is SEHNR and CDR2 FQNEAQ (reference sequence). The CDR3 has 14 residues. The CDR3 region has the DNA TGTGCCAGCTCACGAGGGCTAGCCGCGGATACGCAGTATTTT. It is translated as CASSRGLAADTQYF.

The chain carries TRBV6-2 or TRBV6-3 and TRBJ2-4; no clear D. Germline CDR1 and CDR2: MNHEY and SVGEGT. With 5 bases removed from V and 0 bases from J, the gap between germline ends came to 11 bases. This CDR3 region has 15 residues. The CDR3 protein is CASSEVGVAKNIQYF. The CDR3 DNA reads TGTGCCAGCAGTGAAGTCGGAGTAGCCAAAAACATTCAGTACTTC.

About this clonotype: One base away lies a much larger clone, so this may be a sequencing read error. CDR3 loop: CASGLVASERFF. CDR3 nucleotides: TGTGCTAGTGGTTTGGTAGCAAGTGAGCGGTTCTTC. This chain connects TRBV12-5 to TRBJ2-1; D call uncertain. Germline values: CDR1 LGHNT, CDR2 FRNRAP. CDR3 length: 12 residues.

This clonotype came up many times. In nucleotides, the CDR3 is TGTGCCAGCAGTCAGCCCCCCGCGGCCGGGACGCCATACGAGCAGTACTTC. Protein: CASSQPPAAGTPYEQYF. V is TRBV28 and J is TRBJ2-7; D is perhaps TRBD1 or TRBD2 (5 bases each). This CDR3 is 17 amino acids long. Germline CDR1 and CDR2: MDHEN and SYDVKM. V lost 5 bases and J 4 bases, leaving 24 bases between the germline ends.